These 29 T cell receptor beta chains originate from one sample sequenced in a study of blood T cell repertoires in COVID-19. Profiled with immunoSEQ multiplex PCR; TCRdb holds only in-frame clones, not every one. Here the sample spans a few hundred thousand clones, 88% being singletons. The sample was PBMCs or T cells enriched from blood (not recorded which). Receptor source: a woman in her fifties or sixties who had recovered from COVID-19.

The chain recombines TRBV19 with TRBJ2-7, with D possibly TRBD2 on 6 matching bases. Deletions cut 5 bases from V and 0 bases from J, with 11 bases between. In germline, CDR1 is LNHDA, CDR2 SQIVND (reference sequence). The CDR3 runs to 14 residues. CDR3 loop: CASSSGSASYEQYF. Here the CDR3 DNA reads TGTGCCAGTAGTTCCGGGAGTGCCTCCTACGAGCAGTACTTC.

The rearrangement links TRBV7-2 to TRBJ2-2; TRBD2 matches 8 bases. Per germline, CDR1 SGHTA and CDR2 FQGNSA. J was trimmed by 4 bases and V by 8 bases; bases with no gene match: 6. The CDR3 runs to 14 residues. The DNA for the CDR3 is TGTGCCAGCTACAAGCGGGGGCGCACCGGGGAGCTGTTTTTT. It yields the protein CASYKRGRTGELFF.

The chain has TRBV11-2 and TRBJ2-7; the D gene is possibly TRBD1 (5 bases). Looked up from germline, CDR1 is SGHAT and CDR2 is FQNNGV. The length of the CDR3 is 15 residues. V was shortened by 3 bases and J by 3 bases, with 15 bases between the two germline ends. CDR3 in DNA: TGTGCCAGCAGCTTCGCCCAAGGGGTAGGCTACGAGCAGTACTTC. Amino acids: CASSFAQGVGYEQYF.

In this sample, this clone turned up once. The chain recombines TRBV7-8 with TRBJ1-2; 7 nucleotides agree with TRBD1. CDR3 length: 15 residues. V lost 5 bases to trimming and J lost 2 bases; unmatched junction nucleotides: 8. Germline CDR1 reads SGHVS; CDR2 reads FQNEAQ. Here the CDR3 DNA reads TGTGCCAGCAGCCCACGAAGGGGACAGAACTATGGCTACACCTTC. This sequence encodes CASSPRRGQNYGYTF. The full variable domain, with the rest looked up from reference TRBV7-8 and TRBJ1-2, is GAGVSQSPRYKVAKRGQDVALRCDPISGHVSLFWYQQALGQGPEFLTYFQNEAQLDKSGLPSDRFFAERPEGSVSTLKIQRTQQEDSAVYLCASSPRRGQNYGYTFGSGTRLTVV.

The chain is built from TRBV2 and TRBJ2-3, with no clear D. Germline V CDR1 and CDR2: SNHLY, FYNNEI. The CDR3 is 13 amino acids. The V end was cut by 4 bases, the J end by 7 bases, with 12 bases between. The CDR3 protein is CASSGISSNTQYF. For the CDR3, the DNA is TGTGCCAGCAGTGGGATTAGCTCAAATACGCAGTATTTT. The whole variable domain, filled in from reference TRBV2 and TRBJ2-3, reads EPEVTQTPSHQVTQMGQEVILRCVPISNHLYFYWYRQILGQKVEFLVSFYNNEISEKSEIFDDQFSVERPDGSNFTLKIRSTKLEDSAMYFCASSGISSNTQYFGPGTRLTVL.

The chain links TRBV30 to TRBJ1-1; 8 nucleotides agree with TRBD1. The V and J ends lost 2 bases and 2 bases, in that order; junction bases with no gene match: 7. CDR3 length: 15 amino acids. In germline, CDR1 is GTSNPN, CDR2 SVGIG (reference sequence). The DNA for the CDR3 is TGTGCCTGGAGTACCTGGACAGGGAAAAACACTGAAGCTTTCTTT. Its translation is CAWSTWTGKNTEAFF.

The chain couples TRBV7-2 to TRBJ1-4, with 7 nucleotides matching TRBD1. Germline V gene data show CDR1 as SGHTA and CDR2 as FQGNSA. This CDR3 region has 15 residues. With 2 bases clipped from V and 4 bases from J, the junction kept 4 bases outside the gene matches. CDR3 coding DNA: TGTGCCAGCAGCTTAAACAGGGGTGGTAATGAAAAACTGTTTTTT. It yields the protein CASSLNRGGNEKLFF. The whole variable domain, filled in from reference TRBV7-2 and TRBJ1-4, reads GAGVSQSPSNKVTEKGKDVELRCDPISGHTALYWYRQSLGQGLEFLIYFQGNSAPDKSGLPSDRFSAERTGGSVSTLTIQRTQQEDSAVYLCASSLNRGGNEKLFFGSGTQLSVL.

The V call is TRBV7-8, the J call TRBJ2-3; D gene uncertain. V shed 3 bases and J shed 2 bases, with 12 bases lying between them. The germline V gene encodes CDR1 SGHVS and CDR2 FQNEAQ. This CDR3 is built from 15 residues. CDR3 nucleotides: TGTGCCAGCAGCTTCGAGGATCCGGACACAGATACGCAGTATTTT. Amino acid sequence: CASSFEDPDTDTQYF. Combining the CDR3 with reference TRBV7-8 and TRBJ2-3 gives the whole variable domain GAGVSQSPRYKVAKRGQDVALRCDPISGHVSLFWYQQALGQGPEFLTYFQNEAQLDKSGLPSDRFFAERPEGSVSTLKIQRTQQEDSAVYLCASSFEDPDTDTQYFGPGTRLTVL.

CDR3: CSVWDSATNEKLFF. CDR3 nucleotide sequence: TGCAGCGTTTGGGACAGCGCAACTAATGAAAAACTGTTTTTT. The V and J genes are TRBV29-1 and TRBJ1-4, with 7 nucleotides matching TRBD1. From germline, CDR1 is SQVTM and CDR2 ANQGSEA. The junction had 3 bases not matched to a gene; V was cut back by 5 bases and J by 0 bases. The CDR3 is 14 residues long.

V and J are TRBV30 and TRBJ1-1; D unclear. The CDR3 runs 13 residues. Germline values: CDR1 GTSNPN, CDR2 SVGIG (reference sequence). The V gene lost 2 bases and the J gene lost 6 bases, with 13 bases spanning the gap. CDR3 sequence: CAWSRSGSSEAFF. CDR3 nucleotide sequence: TGTGCCTGGAGTCGCAGCGGCAGCTCTGAAGCTTTCTTT.

This clone occurred once. CDR3 nucleotides: TGTGCCACCAGCAGAGGGGGGACTACTCACAATGAGCAGTTCTTC. Translating gives CATSRGGTTHNEQFF. V is TRBV15 and J is TRBJ2-1, with 7 bases fitting TRBD2. The V gene end was trimmed by 1 base and the J gene end by 5 bases; junction bases not matched to a gene: 5. Germline CDR1 and CDR2: LNHNV and YYDKDF (reference sequence). This CDR3 spans 15 amino acids.

With respect to this clone: This sample includes further DNA sequences coding for the same CDR3. As DNA, the CDR3 is TGTGCCAGTAGTACAACAGGGGGCAATCAGCCCCAGCATTTT. It codes for CASSTTGGNQPQHF. The chain combines TRBV19 with TRBJ1-5; 7 bases agree with TRBD1. There are 14 residues in the CDR3. Looked up from germline, CDR1 is LNHDA and CDR2 is SQIVND (reference sequence). V gave up 4 bases and J gave up 2 bases; unmatched junction bases: 2. The full variable domain, rest sourced from reference TRBV19 and TRBJ1-5, is DGGITQSPKYLFRKEGQNVTLSCEQNLNHDAMYWYRQDPGQGLRLIYYSQIVNDFQKGDIAEGYSVSREKKESFPLTVTSAQKNPTAFYLCASSTTGGNQPQHFGDGTRLSIL.

The J gene is TRBJ1-1, the V gene TRBV5-6; 7 positions match TRBD1. Trimming at V came to 4 bases and at J to 5 bases, leaving 8 bases not matched to a gene. Germline V lookup: CDR1 SGHDT, CDR2 YYEEEE. This CDR3 is 14 amino acids long. CDR3 residues: CASSRTGERTEAFF. CDR3 nucleotides: TGTGCCAGCAGCAGGACAGGCGAGAGAACTGAAGCTTTCTTT.

The DNA for the CDR3 is TGTGCCAGCAGTTCTATGGGACAGGTCACTAATGAAAAACTGTTTTTT. Its translation: CASSSMGQVTNEKLFF. The gene calls are TRBV27 and TRBJ1-4; 8 bases line up with TRBD1. V shed 4 bases, J shed 2 bases, and the junction held 6 bases outside the gene matches. The CDR3 runs 16 residues. Germline values: CDR1 MNHEY, CDR2 SMNVEV (reference sequence).

The V call is TRBV11-2, the J call TRBJ2-7; 9 nucleotides line up with TRBD1. Germline CDR1 and CDR2: SGHAT and FQNNGV. This CDR3 spans 14 amino acids. V lost 5 bases to trimming and J lost 4 bases; unmatched junction nucleotides: 6. The DNA of the CDR3 is TGTGCCAGCAGCCGGACAGGGGCCAAATACGAGCAGTACTTC. This sequence encodes CASSRTGAKYEQYF.

V and J are TRBV19 and TRBJ1-1; D unclear. Germline CDR1 is LNHDA and CDR2 is SQIVND (reference sequence). V shed 5 bases and J shed 0 bases, with 16 bases lying between them. CDR3 length equals 16 residues. In DNA form, the CDR3 reads TGTGCCAGTAGTCTAGGGCAGACAAGAATGAACACTGAAGCTTTCTTT. Translating gives CASSLGQTRMNTEAFF.

This clone came up once. The J gene is TRBJ1-3, the V gene TRBV2; D possibly corresponds to TRBD1 (5 bases). Germline lookup yields CDR1 SNHLY and CDR2 FYNNEI. The CDR3 totals 16 residues. Trimming took off 3 bases at V and 0 bases at J, with 12 bases between the two ends. CDR3 sequence: CASSELGPASGNTIYF. In DNA, the CDR3 is TGTGCCAGCAGTGAGTTGGGGCCGGCCTCTGGAAACACCATATATTTT.

V and J are TRBV2 and TRBJ1-1; D call uncertain. The CDR3 has 13 amino acids. V was trimmed by 4 bases and J by 1 base, leaving 7 bases between them. In germline, CDR1 is SNHLY, CDR2 FYNNEI. In DNA, the CDR3 is TGTGCCAGCAGTGTTGAGGAGAACACTGAAGCTTTCTTT. Translation: CASSVEENTEAFF.

CDR3 amino acids: CASSHLKETPQHF. The CDR3 bases are TGTGCCAGCAGCCATTTAAAGGAGACGCCCCAGCATTTT. The chain uses TRBV7-8 and TRBJ1-5; D remains unclear. V lost 5 bases to trimming and J lost 9 bases, with 14 bases between them. CDR1 and CDR2 (germline): SGHVS, FQNEAQ. The CDR3 spans 13 residues.

This chain links TRBV5-1 with TRBJ1-4, with D hard to call. The CDR3 runs to 13 residues. Germline CDR1 and CDR2: SGHRS and YFSETQ. Between the trimmed V and J ends, which lost 5 bases and 4 bases, there was a span of 9 bases. The CDR3 sequence is CASRGGLNEKLFF. The CDR3 DNA sequence: TGCGCCAGCAGGGGAGGGCTTAATGAAAAACTGTTTTTT.

V and J are TRBV19 and TRBJ1-6; 7 bases fit TRBD1. This CDR3 spans 16 amino acids. CDR1 is LNHDA and CDR2 is SQIVND in the germline V gene (reference sequence). The trim removed 6 bases at V and 0 bases at J, leaving 5 bases unmatched. The CDR3 is CASRMTGSSYNSPLHF. The CDR3 nucleotides read TGTGCCAGTAGAATGACAGGGAGCTCCTATAATTCACCCCTCCACTTT. The variable domain in full, with the rest retrieved from reference TRBV19 and TRBJ1-6, is DGGITQSPKYLFRKEGQNVTLSCEQNLNHDAMYWYRQDPGQGLRLIYYSQIVNDFQKGDIAEGYSVSREKKESFPLTVTSAQKNPTAFYLCASRMTGSSYNSPLHFGNGTRLTVT.

This clone turned up a few times. The CDR3 DNA reads as TGTGCCAGCAGCTTAGAGACAGGGGGAGGCCTTGAGCAGTACGTC. Its protein is CASSLETGGGLEQYV. This chain connects TRBV7-8 to TRBJ2-7; 9 nucleotides agree with TRBD1. CDR3 length equals 15 residues. V lost 1 base, J lost 7 bases, and 8 bases stayed unmatched. Germline CDR1 reads SGHVS; CDR2 reads FQNEAQ.

The chain uses TRBV19 and TRBJ1-6; tentative D call: TRBD1 (5 bases). The germline V gene encodes CDR1 LNHDA and CDR2 SQIVND (reference sequence). The V and J ends lost 5 bases and 7 bases respectively, with 15 bases between them. This CDR3 is 15 amino acids long. Here the CDR3 DNA reads TGTGCCAGTAGTGGCCTGCAGGGAATGAATTCACCCCTCCACTTT. Its translation is CASSGLQGMNSPLHF.

The J gene is TRBJ1-1, the V gene TRBV21-1; the table names TRBD1, a call not compared with the DNA. TRBV21-1 is reported as a pseudogene. CDR3 size: 13 residues. CDR3: CASSKGWPTEAFF. In DNA, the CDR3 is TGTGCCAGCAGCAAAGGGTGGCCCACTGAAGCTTTCTTT.

The chain combines TRBV27 with TRBJ2-5; weak D call: TRBD1 (6 bases). The CDR3 is made up of 15 amino acids. V was pared by 3 bases and J by 5 bases, with 16 bases between. Germline V gene lookup returns CDR1 MNHEY and CDR2 SMNVEV (reference sequence). The DNA for the CDR3 is TGTGCCAGCAGTTTCTCCCTGGGGGCCGGGGAGACCCAGTACTTC. It is translated as CASSFSLGAGETQYF.

This chain joins TRBV5-1 and TRBJ2-1; D might be TRBD2 (5 bases). Trimming took 2 bases from V and 0 from J, leaving 9 bases between them. Germline lookup yields CDR1 SGHRS and CDR2 YFSETQ. The CDR3 sequence is 15 residues long. This CDR3 reads CASSFGVNSYNEQFF. DNA for the CDR3: TGCGCCAGCAGCTTCGGGGTAAACTCCTACAATGAGCAGTTCTTC. The full variable domain, with the rest looked up from reference TRBV5-1 and TRBJ2-1, is KAGVTQTPRYLIKTRGQQVTLSCSPISGHRSVSWYQQTPGQGLQFLFEYFSETQRNKGNFPGRFSGRQFSNSRSEMNVSTLELGDSALYLCASSFGVNSYNEQFFGPGTRLTVL.

The gene calls are TRBV13 and TRBJ1-3; D is possibly TRBD1 (6 bases). CDR1 is PRHDT, CDR2 FYEKMQ, per germline (reference sequence). Trimming left V 6 bases short and J 2 bases short, with 14 bases between. This CDR3 comprises 15 residues. The CDR3 sequence: CASSPPQGPGNTIYF. As DNA, the CDR3 is TGTGCCAGCAGTCCACCACAGGGCCCTGGAAACACCATATATTTT.

The chain carries TRBV5-5 and TRBJ2-2, with TRBD2 matching over 12 bases. V lost 2 bases to trimming and J lost 1 base; unmatched junction nucleotides: 0. The CDR3 extends over 16 amino acids. CDR1 and CDR2 (germline): SGHKS, YYEKEE (reference sequence). The CDR3 nucleotides read TGTGCCAGCAGCTTACTAGCGGGGGGGAACACCGGGGAGCTGTTTTTT. This sequence encodes CASSLLAGGNTGELFF.

The chain couples TRBV10-1 to TRBJ2-1, with a tentative D call TRBD2 (5 bases). The CDR3 runs 16 residues. Germline values: CDR1 WNHNN, CDR2 SYGVQD (reference sequence). V dropped 0 bases and J dropped 9 bases, with 18 bases sitting between them. The CDR3 DNA sequence: TGCGCCAGCAGTGAGTCGAAAGGTCCCCACCGGGGTGAGCAGTTCTTC. Protein product: CASSESKGPHRGEQFF.